Included here is one TCR beta chain sequence, with context. Its antigen remains undetermined. Per-nucleotide qualities are absent, and no much larger clonotype sits a single base away. The V end loses 5 bases and the J end loses 6 bases, and a stretch of 10 bases separates them. The germline V gene (reference sequence) supplies CDR1 MNHEY and CDR2 SMNVEV. The CDR3 goes from the cysteine to the phenylalanine over 13 residues. Only CDR3 DNA remains: 39 bases, in frame from the first base. CD8 naive samples consisted of CD45RO-negative cells that were positively selected for CCR7, yielding a CD45RA+CCR7+ population without TemRA cells. The donors were healthy, HIV-negative adults with no recently reported acute infections or vaccinations. All donors were Caucasian adults living in Nashville, Tennessee, USA. After blood collection by leukapheresis, PBMCs were isolated using Ficoll-Histopaque density gradient centrifugation and then cryopreserved in the vapor phase of liquid nitrogen. Purity and quantity of every magnetically sorted T cell population were checked by analytical flow cytometry. Genomic DNA was isolated from every sorted fraction and measured by UV absorbance on a Nanodrop 2000c.

This sample is part of a study of shared clonotypes between healthy human individuals (dated by TCRdb to 2018 to 2021). With regard to the full study: The cohort comprised two women and three men aged 18 to 49 years. Leukapheresis yielded between about 0.9 and 10 billion PBMCs per donor. For each donor, CD4 naive and CD4 memory were each given three plates, CD8 naive was given two plates, and CD8 memory was given one plate. Blood TCR repertoires of about five healthy adults were deeply sequenced to estimate repertoire size and the extent of clonotype sharing between individuals. Libraries were prepared and TCR repertoires were sequenced by different laboratories using diverse techniques, in order to increase sequencing depth and limit assay-specific biases.

Using the deep immunoSEQ assay, multiplex PCR amplified TCR CDR3 regions from genomic DNA. For each cell subset, the extracted genomic DNA was distributed evenly across all wells of several immunoSEQ 96-well plates, and each plate served as one replicate. For sorted subsets, about 200 ng genomic DNA, equal to approximately 30,000 T cell genomes, was loaded into each replicate PCR. The purified libraries were quantified using a Qubit 3.0 fluorometer, sized with a Bioanalyzer 2100, and then quantified again using the KAPA Library Quantification kit. Each immunoSEQ 96-well plate was sequenced on its own single-read 150-cycle Illumina NextSeq 550 flow cell. In the source study's methods: Because the immunoSEQ output held only junctional sequences and lacked quality scores, the filtering could not match the filtering applied to full-length reads. To assign V/J genes and CDR3, sequences were annotated using PyIR, a Python wrapper for IgBLAST v1.9, with IMGT germline references. Reads were removed for weak V/J assignments (E-value above 1e-6), missing CDR3, stop codons, out-of-frame junctions, or ambiguous translated residues. V3J clonotypes were defined by identical inferred V gene, J gene, and CDR3 amino acid sequence. Percentage overlap between repertoires was computed as shared unique clonotypes divided by the size of the smaller repertoire. RTK rarefaction, the Chao1 estimator, and Recon v2.1 estimates of unobserved clonotypes were used to assess repertoire richness. For all TCRbeta clonotypes obtained by the gDNA method from a handful of donors, generation probabilities were computed with OLGA. Here the immuneACCESS table is served through TCRdb, limited to in-frame sequences with V and J called. Missing clones are a known gap in these copies; in checked studies unresolved V genes cover under half, and the rest lacks a known reason. The V and J calls and clone size are taken from that table; D and trimming were inferred from the DNA. The sample includes some 740,000 clones, with 92% observed a single time. The ten largest clones represent 24% of the sample.

Broad study findings and their caveats: Pairwise subsampling indicated that sequencing depth was expected to affect the degree of clonotype sharing among donors. Rarefaction of sorted-subset datasets indicated incomplete sequencing despite the large sequencing depth. Only blood was sampled, and tissue TCR repertoires likely differ from those in blood. Higher generation probabilities were observed for clonotypes shared by all four sorted-subset donors than for non-shared clonotypes. Naive subsets generally had larger estimated clonotype richness than memory subsets did. Because the study included a small number of donors, the genetic and exposure-history diversity represented was limited. Sharing across a few donors was observed for approximately 4.6% of naive CD4, over 3% of naive CD8, about 2.3% of memory CD4, and about 0.39% of memory CD8 clonotypes.

Specimen: naive CD8+ T cells sorted from blood. Explained via the paper, the cell subset or site label denotes: CD45RA+CCR7+. The TCR sequence derives from a man aged 30 to 45 in good health. The chain is made from TRBV27 and TRBJ1-4; no confident D gene assignment can be made. The DNA sequence reads TGTGCCAGCAGTACGGACTCCTATGAAAAACTGTTTTTT. Translated, this gives CASSTDSYEKLFF.